These 14 T cell receptor beta chains came from one sample sequenced in a study of blood T cell repertoires in COVID-19 (dated by TCRdb to 2020 to 2022). Libraries came from the immunoSEQ multiplex PCR assay. The table was pulled from immuneACCESS by TCRdb, which kept in-frame rearrangements only. Such tables lose some clones; where checked, under half of the loss comes from unresolved V genes, and the rest has no known cause. This sample gives around 180,000 clones in total; around 80% of them show up just once. The top ten clones comprise about 6.5% of the sample. The sequenced sample consisted of peripheral blood. These receptors all stem from a man between 65 and 85 years old with active or convalescent COVID-19.

This clone was seen a handful of times. This chain connects TRBV7-9 to TRBJ2-5; D not certain. This CDR3 has 15 residues. Trimming took off 1 base at V and 1 base at J, with 10 bases between the two ends. The germline gives CDR1 SEHNR, CDR2 FQNEAQ (reference sequence). The CDR3 is CASSLGVGSQETQYF. The CDR3 DNA reads TGTGCCAGCAGCTTAGGGGTCGGGTCCCAAGAGACCCAGTACTTC.

The V call is TRBV6-5, the J call TRBJ1-2; no clear D gene. CDR1 is MNHEY and CDR2 is SVGAGI in the germline V gene. V dropped 7 bases and J dropped 1 base, with 10 bases sitting between them. This CDR3 contains 13 residues. CDR3 DNA sequence: TGTGCCAGCAACCTCAGGAATAACTATGGCTACACCTTC. Its protein product is CASNLRNNYGYTF.

The genes are TRBV5-1 and TRBJ2-1, with D possibly TRBD2 on 6 matching bases. The germline gives CDR1 SGHRS, CDR2 YFSETQ. Trimming took off 4 bases at V and 6 bases at J, with 11 bases between the two ends. There are 13 residues in the CDR3. Written as DNA, the CDR3 is TGCGCCAGCAGCCGTGGGGGGTCCAATGAGCAGTTCTTC. It specifies CASSRGGSNEQFF.

The J gene is TRBJ1-2, the V gene TRBV25-1; D is unresolved. This CDR3 spans 12 amino acids. The germline V and J ends were trimmed by 4 bases and 2 bases, with 5 bases remaining between them. Germline V gives CDR1 MGHDK, CDR2 SYGVNS. The chain's CDR3 is CASSGLNYGYTF. CDR3 DNA: TGTGCCAGCAGTGGTCTAAACTATGGCTACACCTTC.

The chain joins TRBV5-1 to TRBJ2-3; D is perhaps TRBD2 (5 bases). V was cut by 0 bases and J by 9 bases, with 20 bases left in between. CDR3 length: 16 amino acids. Per the germline V gene, CDR1 is SGHRS and CDR2 is YFSETQ. The CDR3 region has the DNA TGCGCCAGCAGCTTGGCCGCGGCTCCGACCGAGGGAACGCAGTATTTT. Its translation: CASSLAAAPTEGTQYF. Full variable domain (missing parts from reference TRBV5-1 and TRBJ2-3): KAGVTQTPRYLIKTRGQQVTLSCSPISGHRSVSWYQQTPGQGLQFLFEYFSETQRNKGNFPGRFSGRQFSNSRSEMNVSTLELGDSALYLCASSLAAAPTEGTQYFGPGTRLTVL.

The rearrangement joins TRBV6-6 to TRBJ1-3, with a weak D call TRBD1 (5 bases). The CDR3 totals 13 residues. Germline values: CDR1 MNHNY, CDR2 SVGAGI (reference sequence). Trimming left V 8 bases short and J 7 bases short, with 15 bases between. CDR3 protein: CASREQGSNTIYF. The CDR3 DNA reads as TGTGCCAGCCGGGAGCAGGGATCTAACACCATATATTTT.

The chain recombines TRBV9 with TRBJ2-5, with D perhaps matching TRBD1 (5 bases). The V and J ends lost 0 bases and 3 bases respectively, with 12 bases between them. Looked up from germline, CDR1 is SGDLS and CDR2 is YYNGEE. This CDR3 is built from 15 residues. CDR3 bases: TGTGCCAGCAGCGTAGTGGGGCAGGCTGAAGAGACCCAGTACTTC. Translation: CASSVVGQAEETQYF.

The chain carries TRBV5-1 and TRBJ1-2; D gene uncertain. The germline CDR1 and CDR2 sequences are SGHRS and YFSETQ. CDR3 length: 14 residues. Deletions cut 4 bases from V and 3 bases from J, with 13 bases between. The CDR3 is CASSPTEAYYGYTF. The CDR3 nucleotides are TGCGCCAGCAGCCCGACGGAGGCCTACTATGGCTACACCTTC.

V is TRBV12-3 or TRBV12-4 and J is TRBJ1-2; 9 bases agree with TRBD1. With 5 bases clipped from V and 4 bases from J, the junction kept 2 bases outside the gene matches. CDR3 length: 13 residues. CDR3 amino acids: CASSETGGYGYTF. CDR3 sequence (DNA): TGTGCCAGCAGTGAGACAGGGGGCTATGGCTACACCTTC.

The chain employs TRBV6-5 and TRBJ2-6; a possible D gene is TRBD1 (6 bases). Germline values: CDR1 MNHEY, CDR2 SVGAGI. The CDR3 covers 15 residues. The V and J ends lost 6 bases and 4 bases respectively, with 13 bases between them. CDR3 DNA: TGTGCCAGCAGCAACACAGGGCGAGGGGCCAACGTCCTGACTTTC. This sequence encodes CASSNTGRGANVLTF.

In its sample, this clone was seen a few times. CDR3 in DNA: TGTGCCAGCACCCGGACTAGCGGGTACCGCTCCTACAATGAGCAGTTCTTC. It specifies CASTRTSGYRSYNEQFF. V and J are TRBV9 and TRBJ2-1; TRBD2 aligns across 11 bases. CDR1 is SGDLS, CDR2 YYNGEE, per germline. The CDR3 loop spans 17 amino acids. Trimming took 6 bases from V and 0 from J; bases not matched to a gene: 8.

Concerning this clone: Different DNA sequences within this sample yield the same CDR3. The gene calls are TRBV30 and TRBJ1-5; a weak D match, TRBD1 (5 bases). This CDR3 is 13 amino acids long. The V and J ends lost 0 bases and 7 bases respectively, with 10 bases between them. Germline CDR1 reads GTSNPN; CDR2 reads SVGIG (reference sequence). For the CDR3, the DNA is TGTGCCTGGAGTGTAAGGGGAAACCAGCCCCAGCATTTT. Translated: CAWSVRGNQPQHF.

The rearrangement uses TRBV5-6 and TRBJ2-2, with 9 bases that match TRBD1. V trimming: 4 bases; J trimming: 3 bases; junction bases outside the gene matches: 4. The CDR3 covers 15 residues. Looked up from germline, CDR1 is SGHDT and CDR2 is YYEEEE. The DNA of the CDR3 is TGTGCCAGCAGCGTCCGGGACAGGGACACCGGGGAGCTGTTTTTT. Translated: CASSVRDRDTGELFF. The whole variable domain, filled in from reference TRBV5-6 and TRBJ2-2, reads DAGVTQSPTHLIKTRGQQVTLRCSPKSGHDTVSWYQQALGQGPQFIFQYYEEEERQRGNFPDRFSGHQFPNYSSELNVNALLLGDSALYLCASSVRDRDTGELFFGEGSRLTVL.

The V call is TRBV6-5, the J call TRBJ2-2; D remains unclear. The CDR3 contains 13 residues. Germline CDR1 reads MNHEY; CDR2 reads SVGAGI. The germline V and J ends were trimmed by 7 bases and 2 bases, with 8 bases remaining between them. CDR3 nucleotide sequence: TGTGCCAGCAATCTAAAAAACACCGGGGAGCTGTTTTTT. Translating gives CASNLKNTGELFF.